This TCR beta chain was found in a study of blood T cell repertoires in COVID-19. Study summary: The origin of the acute and convalescent COVID-19 samples was the United States, Italy and Spain. The cDNA or gDNA used as material had been derived from T cells, B-cell-depleted T cells, or PBMCs.

In Seattle, patients joined the study during active infection and were tracked longitudinally. How the authors handled the data: It was from reference gene primer amplification that nucleated cell counts were estimated. Generated by immunoSEQ multiplex PCR, the TCRdb table keeps only in-frame clones and is missing some. V, J and clone size were drawn from that table, and D and trimming were deduced from the DNA. The data contain 150,000 or so clones, about 85% of them singletons. The sample taken for sequencing was peripheral blood. This clonotype originated in a woman aged 45-65 years with COVID-19, enrolled during active disease.

The CDR3 is CASSEIGTGDYEQYF. DNA for the CDR3: TGTGCCAGCAGTGAAATTGGGACAGGGGATTACGAGCAGTACTTC. J is TRBJ2-7 and V is TRBV6-1; 10 positions match TRBD1. After removal of 2 bases from V and 4 bases from J, the junction contained 5 bases not matched to a gene. The CDR3 is 15 amino acids. CDR1 MNHNS and CDR2 SASEGT come from the germline V gene.